These T cell receptor beta chains were read from a single sample in a study of blood T cell repertoires in COVID-19. Sequenced by immunoSEQ multiplex PCR; TCRdb stores in-frame clones only, minus some. Of 150,000 or so clones listed, around 87% are singletons. The sequenced sample consisted of peripheral blood. The receptors originated from a man younger than 35 with acute or convalescent COVID-19. The CDR3 runs from the conserved cysteine through the conserved F or W. The D gene is left open where the match is weak. Clone size is stated in some rows and not others, as once, few, many or a class when expanded.

v_call	cdr3_length	j_call	clone_size	d_call	cdr3_nt	cdr3_aa
TRBV30	13	TRBJ1-2	once	TRBD1	TGTGCCTGGAGCCGAGACAGGGTTTCTGGCTACACCTTC	CAWSRDRVSGYTF
TRBV19	15	TRBJ1-5	NA	NA	TGTGCCAGTAGTTGGGGCCCACAGTACAATCAGCCCCAGCATTTT	CASSWGPQYNQPQHF
TRBV12-3/TRBV12-4	13	TRBJ1-6	NA	TRBD1	TGTGCCAGCACGGGACAGGGTAATTCACCCCTCCACTTT	CASTGQGNSPLHF
TRBV24-1	16	TRBJ1-6	once	NA	TGTGCCACCACCGGCGAGGACAGAGAAAACAATTCACCCCTCCACTTT	CATTGEDRENNSPLHF
TRBV18	15	TRBJ2-3	once	NA	TGTGCCAGCCAAGATTTCTGGACTGGCACAGATACGCAGTATTTT	CASQDFWTGTDTQYF
TRBV30	12	TRBJ2-3	NA	NA	TGTGCCTGGAGTGTACAGGGTGCTACGCAGTATTTT	CAWSVQGATQYF
TRBV19	15	TRBJ1-5	NA	TRBD1	TGTGCCAGTAGGGGACAGTCTTATAGCAATCAGCCCCAGCATTTT	CASRGQSYSNQPQHF
TRBV19	14	TRBJ1-1	NA	NA	TGTGCCAGTAGTATAGTGGGGCGGGGGCTGGAAGCTTTCTTT	CASSIVGRGLEAFF
TRBV1	18	TRBJ1-2	few	NA	TGCACCAGCAGCCATGAAAACAGGATACAAACCTTTAACTATGGCTACACCTTC	CTSSHENRIQTFNYGYTF
TRBV25-1	17	TRBJ2-1	few	NA	TGTGCCAGCAGTGCCCCCCCCGGGACAAGGACTTCCAATGAGCAGTTCTTC	CASSAPPGTRTSNEQFF
TRBV5-5	14	TRBJ1-5	NA	NA	TGTGCCAGCAGCTTGATGAGGGTCAATCAGCCCCAGCATTTT	CASSLMRVNQPQHF
TRBV27	16	TRBJ2-3	once	NA	TGTGCCAGCAGTTTACAGGGCGTCCCTAGCACAGATACGCAGTATTTT	CASSLQGVPSTDTQYF
TRBV5-6	14	TRBJ1-3	once	NA	TGTGCCAGCAGCTTAACGGGCTCTGGAAACACCATATATTTT	CASSLTGSGNTIYF
TRBV28	13	TRBJ2-3	NA	TRBD1	TGTGCCAGTGGACAGGGGAGCACAGATACGCAGTATTTT	CASGQGSTDTQYF
TRBV19	13	TRBJ2-3	once	NA	TGTGCCAGTAGTATTTTTCTAGCAGATACGCAGTATTTT	CASSIFLADTQYF
TRBV28	14	TRBJ1-5	NA	TRBD1	TGTGCCAGCCGTGGGGGGACAGGGGTTCAGCCCCAGCATTTT	CASRGGTGVQPQHF
TRBV6-5	15	TRBJ1-2	NA	TRBD1	TGTGCCAGCAGTTCTCCGCGGGACAGACCCTATGGCTACACCTTC	CASSSPRDRPYGYTF
TRBV3-1/TRBV3-2	15	TRBJ2-5	NA	TRBD2	TGTGCCAGCAGCCCCCTTAGCGGGGGAGGTGAGACCCAGTACTTC	CASSPLSGGGETQYF
TRBV30	17	TRBJ2-2	NA	TRBD1	TGTGCCTGGAGTGTACTCGTCGGACAGGGGAACACCGGGGAGCTGTTTTTT	CAWSVLVGQGNTGELFF
TRBV28	14	TRBJ1-6	NA	TRBD1	TGTGCCAGCAGGACAGGGGAGGTGAATTCACCCCTCCACTTT	CASRTGEVNSPLHF
TRBV7-2	15	TRBJ2-1	once	TRBD2	TGTGCCAGCAGCTTACAGGGACTAGTAAGCAATGAGCAGTTCTTC	CASSLQGLVSNEQFF
TRBV24-1	15	TRBJ2-5	NA	TRBD1	TGTGCCACCAGTGACCCGACAGGGATACAAGAGACCCAGTACTTC	CATSDPTGIQETQYF
TRBV24-1	18	TRBJ2-6	NA	NA	TGTGCCACCAGTGATTTGGGGGCACCCCGCTCTGGGGCCAACGTCCTGACTTTC	CATSDLGAPRSGANVLTF
TRBV19	15	TRBJ1-5	NA	TRBD1	TGTGCCAGTAGTACCCGACAGGGTTTGGAGCAGCCCCAGCATTTT	CASSTRQGLEQPQHF
TRBV28	14	TRBJ2-1	NA	TRBD1	TGTGCCAGCAGTTTAGGGACAGGGGAAATTGAGCAGTTCTTC	CASSLGTGEIEQFF
TRBV25-1	18	TRBJ2-2	NA	NA	TGTGCCAGCAGTAGGGCCCCTTTTTCACTAGCGAACACCGGGGAGCTGTTTTTT	CASSRAPFSLANTGELFF
TRBV18	14	TRBJ1-2	NA	TRBD1	TGTGCCAGCTCACCCGGACAGGGATCTTATGGCTACACCTTC	CASSPGQGSYGYTF
TRBV19	15	TRBJ2-5	NA	TRBD1	TGTGCCAGTAGTATATCCCCCACAGGGGGAGAGACCCAGTACTTC	CASSISPTGGETQYF
TRBV30	12	TRBJ1-5	NA	TRBD1	TGTGCCTGGGACAGGGTAGGTCAGCCCCAGCATTTT	CAWDRVGQPQHF
TRBV7-9	14	TRBJ1-2	once	NA	TGTGCCAGCAGCTCCCAGGGCAAGAGCTATGGCTACACCTTC	CASSSQGKSYGYTF
TRBV5-5	17	TRBJ1-1	NA	NA	TGTGCCAGCAGCCTCCTTGACTGGCGGGCAGAGAACACTGAAGCTTTCTTT	CASSLLDWRAENTEAFF
TRBV7-9	13	TRBJ1-4	few	NA	TGTGCCCCACGGAGACAGTTTAATGAAAAACTGTTTTTT	CAPRRQFNEKLFF
TRBV12-5	15	TRBJ2-5	NA	NA	TGTGCTAGTGGTTTGGCGGTCGGGGTGGGGGAGACCCAGTACTTC	CASGLAVGVGETQYF
TRBV7-2	13	TRBJ1-5	NA	NA	TGTGCCAGCAGCGAGGGTTACAATCAGCCCCAGCATTTT	CASSEGYNQPQHF
TRBV6-2/TRBV6-3	14	TRBJ2-3	NA	NA	TGTGCCAGCAGTTACTTTTCGGTCACAGATACGCAGTATTTT	CASSYFSVTDTQYF
TRBV10-3	16	TRBJ1-2	NA	TRBD1	TGTGCCATCAGTGAGGAGAGAGGCAGGGGGGAATATGGCTACACCTTC	CAISEERGRGEYGYTF
TRBV10-2	17	TRBJ1-5	few	NA	TGCGCCAGCAGTGAGTCGGGTTACAGGGCCCACAATCAGCCCCAGCATTTT	CASSESGYRAHNQPQHF
TRBV7-9	15	TRBJ1-5	NA	NA	TGTGCCAGCAGCCTACACGGGGGGAAGAATCAGCCCCAGCATTTT	CASSLHGGKNQPQHF
TRBV30	15	TRBJ2-5	NA	TRBD1	TGTGCCTGGAGTGGCGAAGGGACAGGGGTGGAGACCCAGTACTTC	CAWSGEGTGVETQYF
TRBV5-6	16	TRBJ1-3	NA	TRBD1	TGTGCCAGCAGCTTGAGACAGGGCATCTCTGGAAACACCATATATTTT	CASSLRQGISGNTIYF
TRBV5-4	15	TRBJ2-3	NA	TRBD1	TGTGCCAGCAGCTCGGGACAGACTAGCACAGATACGCAGTATTTT	CASSSGQTSTDTQYF
TRBV2	14	TRBJ1-3	NA	NA	TGTGCCAGCAGTCATACATCCTCTGGAAACACCATATATTTT	CASSHTSSGNTIYF
TRBV5-8	13	TRBJ1-5	NA	NA	TGTGCCAGCAGCCACAGGGTCAATCAGCCCCAGCATTTT	CASSHRVNQPQHF
TRBV9	15	TRBJ2-2	NA	NA	TGTGCCAGCAGCGTAGCCAAACAGGGCGCCGGGGAGCTGTTTTTT	CASSVAKQGAGELFF
TRBV7-6	16	TRBJ1-4	NA	NA	TGTGCCAGCAGCTTAGCGGCAGGGTCAACTAATGAAAAACTGTTTTTT	CASSLAAGSTNEKLFF
TRBV10-3	16	TRBJ2-1	once	TRBD2	TGTGCCATCAGGAGGACTAGCGGGGGGGCGGACAATGAGCAGTTCTTC	CAIRRTSGGADNEQFF
TRBV3-1/TRBV3-2	15	TRBJ2-5	NA	TRBD1	TGTGCCAGCAGCCAGGGGGGACAGGGGTTCGAGACCCAGTACTTC	CASSQGGQGFETQYF
TRBV18	17	TRBJ1-6	NA	TRBD1	TGTGCCAGCTCACCAGTCCCCGCTAGACAGGGGGCTTCACCCCTCCACTTT	CASSPVPARQGASPLHF
TRBV28	14	TRBJ1-6	NA	NA	TGTGCCAGCAGTCTAGGGGGTAATAATTCACCCCTCCACTTT	CASSLGGNNSPLHF
TRBV10-3	14	TRBJ1-1	NA	NA	TGTGCCATCAGTGAGTCGGCAGTGAACACTGAAGCTTTCTTT	CAISESAVNTEAFF
TRBV4-1	13	TRBJ2-7	NA	NA	TGCGCCAGCAGCCAAGGGGCGGGGTACGAGCAGTACTTC	CASSQGAGYEQYF
TRBV6-5	13	TRBJ2-1	NA	NA	TGTGCCAGCAGACGGGACGCAGGGGATGAGCAGTTCTTC	CASRRDAGDEQFF
TRBV30	14	TRBJ2-2	NA	NA	TGTGCCTGGAGTGTCGGCACGGGGTCCGGGGAGCTGTTTTTT	CAWSVGTGSGELFF